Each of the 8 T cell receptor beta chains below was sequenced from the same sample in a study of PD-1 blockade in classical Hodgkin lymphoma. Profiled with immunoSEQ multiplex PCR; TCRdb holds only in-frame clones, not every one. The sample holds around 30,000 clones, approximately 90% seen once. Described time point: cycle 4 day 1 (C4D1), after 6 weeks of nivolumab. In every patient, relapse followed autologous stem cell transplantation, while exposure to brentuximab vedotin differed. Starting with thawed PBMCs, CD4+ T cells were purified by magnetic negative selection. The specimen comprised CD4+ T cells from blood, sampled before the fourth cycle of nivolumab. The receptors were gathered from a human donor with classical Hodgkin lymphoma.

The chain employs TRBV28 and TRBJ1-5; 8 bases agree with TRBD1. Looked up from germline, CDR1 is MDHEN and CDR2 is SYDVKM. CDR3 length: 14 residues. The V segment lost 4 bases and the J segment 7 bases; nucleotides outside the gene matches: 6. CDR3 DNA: TGTGCCAGCAGTTCGACAGGGGATGGGCAGCCCCAGCATTTT. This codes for CASSSTGDGQPQHF.

Here the CDR3 reads CASRRDTDYGYTF. The DNA of the CDR3 is TGCGCCAGCAGGCGGGACACCGACTATGGCTACACCTTC. The gene calls are TRBV5-1 and TRBJ1-2, with a tentative D call TRBD1 (6 bases). Germline values: CDR1 SGHRS, CDR2 YFSETQ. V lost 5 bases to trimming and J lost 3 bases, with 11 bases between them. The CDR3 is 13 amino acids.

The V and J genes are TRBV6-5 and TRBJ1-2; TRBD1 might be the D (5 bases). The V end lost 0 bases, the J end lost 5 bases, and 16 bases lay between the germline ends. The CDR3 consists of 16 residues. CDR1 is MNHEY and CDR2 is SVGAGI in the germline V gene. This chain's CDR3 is CASSYSRRAEGYGYTF. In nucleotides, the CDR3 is TGTGCCAGCAGTTACTCACGCAGGGCGGAGGGGTATGGCTACACCTTC.

CDR3 amino acids: CASSLNLWGQGGDEQYF. The CDR3 DNA sequence: TGTGCCAGCAGTTTAAATCTATGGGGACAGGGAGGCGACGAGCAGTACTTC. V is TRBV28 and J is TRBJ2-7; 9 bases match TRBD1. Losses at the gene ends were 2 bases for V and 5 bases for J; bases not matched to a gene: 13. The CDR3 has 17 amino acids. Looked up from germline, CDR1 is MDHEN and CDR2 is SYDVKM.

CDR3 sequence reads: CASSSQGAPIAYEQYF. CDR3 bases: TGTGCCAGCAGTTCGCAGGGGGCGCCTATAGCCTACGAGCAGTACTTC. This chain joins TRBV28 and TRBJ2-7, with 8 bases lining up with TRBD1. Germline values: CDR1 MDHEN, CDR2 SYDVKM. The CDR3 totals 16 residues. V was pared by 4 bases and J by 2 bases, with 10 bases of the junction left unmatched.

The CDR3 nucleotides are TGTGCCAGCAGCTTGCGAACCGGGACAGGGCACTCTGGGGCCAACGTCCTGACTTTC. Encoded protein: CASSLRTGTGHSGANVLTF. The chain recombines TRBV11-2 with TRBJ2-6, with 9 bases aligning to TRBD1. J was trimmed by 0 bases and V by 3 bases; bases with no gene match: 9. Germline V gene data show CDR1 as SGHAT and CDR2 as FQNNGV. This CDR3 contains 19 residues. The full variable domain, with the rest looked up from reference TRBV11-2 and TRBJ2-6, is EAGVAQSPRYKIIEKRQSVAFWCNPISGHATLYWYQQILGQGPKLLIQFQNNGVVDDSQLPKDRFSAERLKGVDSTLKIQPAKLEDSAVYLCASSLRTGTGHSGANVLTFGAGSRLTVL.

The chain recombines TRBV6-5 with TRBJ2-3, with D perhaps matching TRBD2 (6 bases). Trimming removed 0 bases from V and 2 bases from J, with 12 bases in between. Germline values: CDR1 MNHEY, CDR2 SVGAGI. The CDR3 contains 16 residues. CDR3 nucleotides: TGTGCCAGCAGTTACTCATGGGGACTTACCACAGATACGCAGTATTTT. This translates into CASSYSWGLTTDTQYF.

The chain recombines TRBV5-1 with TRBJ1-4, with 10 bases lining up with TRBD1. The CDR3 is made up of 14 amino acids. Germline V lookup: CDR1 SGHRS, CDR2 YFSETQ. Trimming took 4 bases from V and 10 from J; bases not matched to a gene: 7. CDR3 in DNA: TGCGCCAGCAGCCCGGGACAGGGGTCGGGAAAACTGTTTTTT. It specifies CASSPGQGSGKLFF.